This entry is about one T cell receptor (beta chain). Its antigen remains unknown. The record originates from a study of shared clonotypes between healthy human individuals. Study-wide findings and caveats: Donor clonotype sharing was expected to depend on sequencing depth.

This CDR3 contains 14 residues. The V gene's germline CDR1 is SGHTA and CDR2 FQGNSA. Trimming pared 1 base from V and 0 bases from J, leaving 7 bases between. Clones were sequenced by immunoSEQ multiplex PCR, and TCRdb holds only the in-frame ones, with some missing. In the table there are about 520,000 clones, roughly 80% of which are singletons. The sequence came from a woman between 40 and 55 years old in good health. Some clones in this sample may be carry-over from other donors' samples. Sequencing used PBMCs. The chain combines TRBV7-2 with TRBJ2-7, with no clear D. The CDR3, as DNA: TGTGCCAGCAGCTTAGATACTAACTCCTACGAGCAGTACTTC. Its protein is CASSLDTNSYEQYF. Supplemented by reference TRBV7-2 and TRBJ2-7, the full variable domain reads GAGVSQSPSNKVTEKGKDVELRCDPISGHTALYWYRQSLGQGLEFLIYFQGNSAPDKSGLPSDRFSAERTGGSVSTLTIQRTQQEDSAVYLCASSLDTNSYEQYFGPGTRLTVT.